This T cell receptor beta chain was captured by sequencing in a study of cytomegalovirus exposure and HLA in healthy donors. Comments on this clone: Its antigen is still unknown.

Researchers ran the PCR with 60 Vbeta and 13 Jbeta primers. Sequencing used immunoSEQ multiplex PCR; TCRdb keeps in-frame clones, though not all of them. The sample records some 180,000 clones, 81% being singletons. General study points: There was a cluster of highly shared sequence variants that was likely a sequencing artifact.

Germline assignment: CDR1 SEHNR and CDR2 FQNEAQ (reference sequence). The V end lost 1 base, the J end lost 8 bases, and 9 bases lay between the germline ends. This CDR3 has 13 amino acids. This sequence joins TRBV7-9 and TRBJ2-1, with D possibly matching TRBD2 (6 bases). The sample consisted of PBMCs. This receptor was identified in a man aged 35 to 55 in good health and CMV-seropositive. CDR3 protein: CASSLVGEDEQFF. The CDR3, as DNA: TGTGCCAGCAGCTTAGTCGGGGAGGATGAGCAGTTCTTC. Drawing the rest from reference TRBV7-9 and TRBJ2-1, the complete variable domain is DTGVSQNPRHKITKRGQNVTFRCDPISEHNRLYWYRQTLGQGPEFLTYFQNEAQLEKSRLLSDRFSAERPKGSFSTLEIQRTEQGDSAMYLCASSLVGEDEQFFGPGTRLTVL.